The 19 T cell receptor beta chains below all came from one sample that was sequenced in a study of shared T cell receptors in the human thymus. Clones were read by immunoSEQ multiplex PCR, and TCRdb kept only the in-frame ones, dropping some. The sample contains hundreds of thousands of clones, around 78% of which appear only once. This same sample was also taken into another study, of human thymus T cells.

Sample: thymocytes. The source is a boy under three years old with a congenital heart defect.

The gene calls are TRBV19 and TRBJ2-2, with D possibly being TRBD1 (5 bases). This CDR3 is built from 18 residues. Germline CDR1 reads LNHDA; CDR2 reads SQIVND (reference sequence). Trimming shortened V by 5 bases and J by 5 bases, and 24 bases separated the two germline ends. The CDR3: CASSSNSRQPEGTGELFF. CDR3 DNA: TGTGCCAGTAGTTCTAATAGCCGACAGCCCGAAGGGACCGGGGAGCTGTTTTTT.

This clone was seen only once. This chain joins TRBV6-4 and TRBJ2-2; D is unclear. The CDR3 covers 18 residues. Per germline, CDR1 MRHNA and CDR2 SNTAGT. Between the trimmed V and J ends, which lost 0 bases and 5 bases, there was a span of 19 bases. The DNA for the CDR3 is TGTGCCAGCAGTGACTCATCGGGTTCCCCGTTCAAGACCGGGGAGCTGTTTTTT. The encoded protein is CASSDSSGSPFKTGELFF.

The chain combines TRBV28 with TRBJ2-1; tentative D call: TRBD1 (5 bases). Germline V gene sequence: CDR1 MDHEN, CDR2 SYDVKM. The CDR3 totals 18 residues. Trimming removed 0 bases from V and 5 bases from J, with 20 bases in between. The CDR3 DNA reads as TGTGCCAGCAGTTTATGCTGGACATATAAGACCCCAGACAATGAGCAGTTCTTC. It yields the protein CASSLCWTYKTPDNEQFF.

The chain combines TRBV9 with TRBJ2-6; possibly TRBD2 for D (6 bases). CDR3 length: 18 amino acids. V dropped 0 bases and J dropped 0 bases, with 13 bases sitting between them. The germline V gene has CDR1 SGDLS and CDR2 YYNGEE. The CDR3 coding sequence is TGTGCCAGCAGCGTAGACGGGGAGGCAAGCTCTGGGGCCAACGTCCTGACTTTC. Translating gives CASSVDGEASSGANVLTF.

The CDR3, as DNA: TGTGCCAGCAGCACTAGCCCCCATGGGCGGGGGGCCTACAATGAGCAGTTCTTC. Protein sequence: CASSTSPHGRGAYNEQFF. The rearrangement uses TRBV13 and TRBJ2-1, with 8 bases aligning to TRBD2. The CDR3 runs 18 residues. Germline loops: CDR1 PRHDT, CDR2 FYEKMQ (reference sequence). V shed 5 bases, J shed 2 bases, and the junction held 14 bases outside the gene matches.

This chain connects TRBV6-1 to TRBJ2-7; possible D gene TRBD1, 5 bases. V lost 1 base, J lost 4 bases, and 11 bases lay in between. Germline CDR1 and CDR2: MNHNS and SASEGT. The CDR3 length is 14 residues. The CDR3 DNA follows: TGTGCCAGCAGTGAAGGTCAGGGTCGGTACGAGCAGTACTTC. Amino acid sequence: CASSEGQGRYEQYF.

The sample holds a few counts of this clone. The rearrangement links TRBV6-1 to TRBJ1-5, with no clear D. The CDR3 is 14 residues long. CDR1 MNHNS and CDR2 SASEGT come from the germline V gene. Trimming took 6 bases from V and 6 from J, leaving 15 bases between them. The CDR3 region is CASSQAISGQPQHF. CDR3 nucleotides: TGTGCCAGCAGCCAAGCTATCTCAGGTCAGCCCCAGCATTTT.

This clone has just a few counts. This sequence joins TRBV15 and TRBJ2-7; 10 nucleotides align to TRBD2. This CDR3 has 18 residues. Per the germline V gene, CDR1 is LNHNV and CDR2 is YYDKDF (reference sequence). V was clipped by 0 bases and J by 2 bases; unmatched bases: 10. The CDR3 DNA reads as TGTGCCACCAGCAGAGACACTACCCTAGCGGGAGAACCCTACGAGCAGTACTTC. Its protein is CATSRDTTLAGEPYEQYF.

V usage is TRBV20-1 and J usage is TRBJ2-7; a possible D gene is TRBD2 (6 bases). V was clipped by 6 bases and J by 2 bases, with 8 bases between them. This CDR3 is 11 amino acids long. The germline CDR1 and CDR2 sequences are DFQATT and SNEGSKA (reference sequence). CDR3 region: CSAGGTYEQYF. DNA of the CDR3: TGCAGTGCCGGCGGGACCTACGAGCAGTACTTC.

The chain has TRBV27 and TRBJ1-2, with 8 positions matching TRBD1. After removal of 5 bases from V and 4 bases from J, the junction contained 6 bases not matched to a gene. Germline V gene lookup returns CDR1 MNHEY and CDR2 SMNVEV (reference sequence). The CDR3 contains 14 residues. This CDR3 reads CASSPGGLSYGYTF. CDR3 in DNA: TGTGCCAGCAGTCCAGGGGGCCTATCCTATGGCTACACCTTC.

The chain links TRBV9 to TRBJ2-7; D possibly corresponds to TRBD2 (5 bases). Germline V gives CDR1 SGDLS, CDR2 YYNGEE. V was pared by 3 bases and J by 2 bases, with 6 bases between. CDR3 size: 12 residues. CDR3 DNA sequence: TGTGCCAGCAGCGGGAGGCCCTACGAGCAGTACTTC. Amino acid sequence: CASSGRPYEQYF.

The rearrangement joins TRBV19 to TRBJ2-2; D perhaps matches TRBD2 (6 bases). The CDR3 sequence is 15 residues long. CDR1 and CDR2 from the germline V gene are LNHDA and SQIVND (reference sequence). The V end lost 5 bases, the J end lost 0 bases, and 10 bases lay between the germline ends. The CDR3 is CASSPGTANTGELFF. CDR3 in DNA: TGTGCCAGTAGTCCCGGGACTGCGAACACCGGGGAGCTGTTTTTT.

This rearrangement joins TRBV28 to TRBJ2-7, with D perhaps TRBD2 (6 bases). This CDR3 has 17 residues. The germline gives CDR1 MDHEN, CDR2 SYDVKM. The V end lost 5 bases, the J end lost 2 bases, and 22 bases lay between the germline ends. This chain's CDR3 is CASSLPQATAGTYEQYF. The CDR3 DNA is TGTGCCAGCAGTCTACCACAGGCGACGGCGGGGACCTACGAGCAGTACTTC.

The chain joins TRBV5-8 to TRBJ2-7; 12 bases are a match to TRBD2. Germline V gene lookup returns CDR1 SGHTS and CDR2 YDEGEE. The CDR3 loop spans 15 amino acids. J lost 4 bases, V lost 4 bases, and 6 bases had no gene match. This CDR3 is CASSLKTSGSYEQYF. As DNA, the CDR3 is TGTGCCAGCAGCCTGAAGACTAGCGGGAGTTACGAGCAGTACTTC.

The V gene is TRBV29-1, the J gene TRBJ2-7; TRBD1 aligns across 8 bases. With 4 bases clipped from V and 3 bases from J, the junction kept 5 bases outside the gene matches. This CDR3 contains 13 residues. Germline-derived CDR1 and CDR2 are SQVTM and ANQGSEA. The CDR3 protein is CSVADRVDYEQYF. The CDR3 nucleotides are TGCAGCGTTGCGGACAGGGTGGACTACGAGCAGTACTTC.

The gene calls are TRBV27 and TRBJ2-3; 10 bases align to TRBD1. The CDR3 spans 18 residues. Germline loops: CDR1 MNHEY, CDR2 SMNVEV (reference sequence). Trimming cost V 4 bases and J 1 base; bases outside gene matches: 11. Here the CDR3 DNA reads TGTGCCAGCAGTTGCCTAGGACAGGGGGAAAGGGGCACAGATACGCAGTATTTT. As protein: CASSCLGQGERGTDTQYF.

The rearrangement links TRBV27 to TRBJ2-7; 10 positions match TRBD1. CDR3 size: 18 residues. The J segment lost 6 bases and the V segment lost 0 bases, leaving 14 bases of the junction unmatched. Looked up from germline, CDR1 is MNHEY and CDR2 is SMNVEV (reference sequence). The CDR3 DNA follows: TGTGCCAGCAGTTTATCGACAGATGCCGGGACAGGGGTCTCCGAGCAGTACTTC. Its protein is CASSLSTDAGTGVSEQYF.

The chain joins TRBV2 to TRBJ2-7, with 11 positions matching TRBD2. Germline trimming cut 7 bases from V and 1 base from J; bases unmatched to any gene: 9. Per the germline V gene, CDR1 is SNHLY and CDR2 is FYNNEI. The CDR3 loop spans 16 amino acids. The CDR3 DNA reads as TGTGCCAGCACCGGACCTACTAGCGGGGGATCCTACGAGCAGTACTTC. This sequence encodes CASTGPTSGGSYEQYF.

The V call is TRBV5-1, the J call TRBJ2-1; possibly TRBD2 for D (6 bases). CDR3 length: 17 residues. Germline V gives CDR1 SGHRS, CDR2 YFSETQ. V dropped 0 bases and J dropped 6 bases, with 19 bases sitting between them. CDR3 loop: CASSLAHSMGGGNEQFF. CDR3 in DNA: TGCGCCAGCAGCTTGGCCCATAGTATGGGGGGAGGCAATGAGCAGTTCTTC.